This T cell receptor beta chain was captured by sequencing in a study of beta chain features in type 1 diabetes. Sequencing targeted expressed TCRB transcripts, as all isolated RNA had been reverse transcribed. TCRdb keeps only in-frame clones here, not all; method: immunoSEQ multiplex PCR. The data show under 250,000 clones, 13% to 15% seen once. Germline V gene lookup returns CDR1 PRHDT and CDR2 FYEKMQ (reference sequence). This CDR3 region has 14 residues. Trimming removed 5 bases from V and 8 bases from J; junction bases left unmatched: 6. This TCR derives from a woman aged 40 to 50 in good health. The V call is TRBV13, the J call TRBJ1-4; 9 positions agree with TRBD1. The specimen was naive CD4+ T cells from blood. The CDR3 sequence is CASSETGGAEKLFF. Written as DNA, the CDR3 is TGTGCCAGCAGCGAGACAGGGGGAGCCGAAAAACTGTTTTTT. The full variable domain, in which reference TRBV13 and TRBJ1-4 provide the parts outside the CDR3, is AAGVIQSPRHLIKEKRETATLKCYPIPRHDTVYWYQQGPGQDPQFLISFYEKMQSDKGSIPDRFSAQQFSDYHSELNMSSLELGDSALYFCASSETGGAEKLFFGSGTQLSVL.